A single sample gave rise to the 26 T cell receptor beta chains below, sequenced in a study of T cells in Graves' hyperthyroidism and ophthalmopathy. It was RNA transcripts that yielded the amplified TCR beta CDR3 regions. HTBI primers were employed in a first-round RT-PCR of the TCR CDR3. TCRdb independently ran MiXCR on the multiplex PCR reads; one entry per CDR3 protein. The data contain about 590,000 distinct CDR3 sequences, about a sixth of them singletons. Sequencing used blood. The source of these receptors is a woman aged 25-40 years with Graves' hyperthyroidism.

This CDR3 reads CASSFGQGHRDTQYF. The CDR3 coding sequence is TGTGCCAGCAGTTTTGGCCAGGGGCATAGAGATACGCAGTATTTT. The J gene is TRBJ2-3, the V gene TRBV27; D may be TRBD1 (6 bases). There are 15 residues in the CDR3. V lost 3 bases and J 5 bases, leaving 15 bases between the germline ends. Germline CDR1 reads MNHEY; CDR2 reads SMNVEV (reference sequence).

V is TRBV19 and J is TRBJ2-1; D perhaps matches TRBD1 (5 bases). Germline V gene lookup returns CDR1 LNHDA and CDR2 SQIVND (reference sequence). V lost 2 bases, J lost 0 bases, and 5 bases lay in between. This CDR3 spans 14 amino acids. The CDR3 here is CASSIRGSYNEQFF. The DNA for the CDR3 is TGTGCCAGTAGTATAAGGGGCTCCTACAATGAGCAGTTCTTC.

This clonotype was recorded at least ten times. This chain uses TRBV9 with TRBJ2-7; D is unresolved. V was trimmed by 0 bases and J by 2 bases, leaving 12 bases between them. CDR1 and CDR2 from the germline V gene are SGDLS and YYNGEE. There are 15 residues in the CDR3. For the CDR3, the DNA is TGTGCCAGCAGCGTAGGAGAGGCGGCCCCCTACGAGCAGTACTTC. The encoded protein is CASSVGEAAPYEQYF. Drawing the rest from reference TRBV9 and TRBJ2-7, the complete variable domain is DSGVTQTPKHLITATGQRVTLRCSPRSGDLSVYWYQQSLDQGLQFLIQYYNGEERAKGNILERFSAQQFPDLHSELNLSSLELGDSALYFCASSVGEAAPYEQYFGPGTRLTVT.

The rearrangement uses TRBV19 and TRBJ2-7; D is undetermined. Germline V gives CDR1 LNHDA, CDR2 SQIVND (reference sequence). The CDR3 is made up of 14 amino acids. V lost 3 bases to trimming and J lost 4 bases, with 13 bases between them. CDR3 loop: CASSISISSYEQYF. The DNA of the CDR3 is TGTGCCAGTAGTATTTCAATATCGTCGTACGAGCAGTACTTC.

This clonotype was counted many times. The chain links TRBV27 to TRBJ2-6; no definite D call. CDR1 and CDR2 from the germline V gene are MNHEY and SMNVEV (reference sequence). CDR3 length: 16 amino acids. The V gene lost 0 bases and the J gene lost 0 bases, with 6 bases spanning the gap. Here the CDR3 DNA reads TGTGCCAGCAGTTTATCGGGATTCTCTGGGGCCAACGTCCTGACTTTC. Its protein is CASSLSGFSGANVLTF. The full variable domain, with the rest looked up from reference TRBV27 and TRBJ2-6, is EAQVTQNPRYLITVTGKKLTVTCSQNMNHEYMSWYRQDPGLGLRQIYYSMNVEVTDKGDVPEGYKVSRKEKRNFPLILESPSPNQTSLYFCASSLSGFSGANVLTFGAGSRLTVL.

This clonotype occurred a few times. The chain carries TRBV15 and TRBJ2-3; D may match TRBD1 or TRBD2 (5 bases each). The CDR3 covers 16 residues. Germline lookup yields CDR1 LNHNV and CDR2 YYDKDF (reference sequence). V was shortened by 1 base and J by 1 base, with 12 bases between the two germline ends. CDR3 residues: CATSRGRGVGTDTQYF. The CDR3 DNA sequence: TGTGCCACCAGCAGAGGGAGAGGGGTGGGCACAGATACGCAGTATTTT. Full variable domain (missing parts from reference TRBV15 and TRBJ2-3): DAMVIQNPRYQVTQFGKPVTLSCSQTLNHNVMYWYQQKSSQAPKLLFHYYDKDFNNEADTPDNFQSRRPNTSFCFLDIRSPGLGDTAMYLCATSRGRGVGTDTQYFGPGTRLTVL.

This clonotype was seen only a few times. This sequence joins TRBV6-1 and TRBJ2-7; 10 bases align to TRBD2. Germline V gene sequence: CDR1 MNHNS, CDR2 SASEGT. Unmatched junction bases numbered 7, after V lost 6 bases and J lost 2 bases. The CDR3 covers 15 residues. CDR3 sequence: CASSSSGRSTYEQYF. The CDR3 DNA reads as TGTGCCAGCAGCTCTAGCGGGAGATCCACCTACGAGCAGTACTTC.

There are a few counts of this clonotype. The chain has TRBV5-6 and TRBJ2-1; possibly TRBD2 for D (6 bases). The CDR3 extends over 14 amino acids. V lost 1 base, J lost 4 bases, and 9 bases lay in between. Germline CDR1 and CDR2: SGHDT and YYEEEE. The chain's CDR3 is CASSLPSAYNEQFF. As DNA, the CDR3 is TGTGCCAGCAGCTTGCCTAGCGCATACAATGAGCAGTTCTTC. Combining the CDR3 with reference TRBV5-6 and TRBJ2-1 gives the whole variable domain DAGVTQSPTHLIKTRGQQVTLRCSPKSGHDTVSWYQQALGQGPQFIFQYYEEEERQRGNFPDRFSGHQFPNYSSELNVNALLLGDSALYLCASSLPSAYNEQFFGPGTRLTVL.

Ten or more counts support this clonotype. V gene TRBV20-1 combines with J gene TRBJ2-7; 7 bases fit TRBD1. The germline CDR1 and CDR2 sequences are DFQATT and SNEGSKA (reference sequence). The CDR3 loop spans 14 amino acids. V lost 2 bases to trimming and J lost 8 bases; unmatched junction nucleotides: 12. Here the CDR3 DNA reads TGCAGTGCTAGATGTACCGGGACAGAGGAACAGCAGTACTTC. This sequence encodes CSARCTGTEEQQYF.

This clonotype was seen a handful of times. The chain combines TRBV7-2 with TRBJ2-7, with 11 bases that match TRBD2. Germline V CDR1 and CDR2: SGHTA, FQGNSA. CDR3 length: 15 residues. The V gene end was trimmed by 3 bases and the J gene end by 2 bases; junction bases not matched to a gene: 3. CDR3 protein: CASSFTSGSPYEQYF. The CDR3 DNA follows: TGTGCCAGCAGCTTTACTAGCGGGAGTCCCTACGAGCAGTACTTC.

This clonotype was seen only a few times. The chain couples TRBV4-1 to TRBJ1-2, with D unresolved. The CDR3 totals 16 residues. Trimming removed 4 bases at V and 4 bases at J, with 19 bases between. CDR1 is MGHRA, CDR2 YSYEKL, per germline. In DNA form, the CDR3 reads TGCGCCAGCAGCCCCAGCATGCAGGTCCAATCCTATGGCTACACCTTC. Encoded protein: CASSPSMQVQSYGYTF.

This clonotype was recorded many times. This rearrangement joins TRBV20-1 to TRBJ2-5; 7 bases are shared with TRBD2. The CDR3 spans 15 residues. Losses at the gene ends were 3 bases for V and 2 bases for J; bases not matched to a gene: 9. Germline lookup yields CDR1 DFQATT and CDR2 SNEGSKA (reference sequence). The CDR3, as DNA: TGCAGTGCTAGTTGGCGGGAGACTATGCAAGAGACCCAGTACTTC. Translation: CSASWRETMQETQYF.

The chain uses TRBV3-1 and TRBJ2-3; weak D call: TRBD1 (5 bases). The germline gives CDR1 LGHDT, CDR2 YNNKEL (reference sequence). With 1 base removed from V and 5 bases from J, the gap between germline ends came to 10 bases. The CDR3 runs to 14 residues. The CDR3 DNA sequence: TGTGCCAGCAGCCAAGGGGTCAGGGTAGATACGCAGTATTTT. As protein: CASSQGVRVDTQYF.

V and J are TRBV5-1 and TRBJ1-2, with D unclear. The V gene lost 4 bases and the J gene lost 8 bases, with 12 bases spanning the gap. Germline lookup yields CDR1 SGHRS and CDR2 YFSETQ. CDR3 length: 12 residues. CDR3 amino acids: CASSLMTGGYTF. The CDR3, as DNA: TGCGCCAGCAGCCTGATGACTGGGGGCTACACCTTC.

In this sample, this clonotype turned up many times. J is TRBJ2-4 and V is TRBV2; D remains unclear. The CDR3 sequence is 14 residues long. The germline gives CDR1 SNHLY, CDR2 FYNNEI. V was clipped by 1 base and J by 0 bases, with 4 bases between them. CDR3 sequence: CASSEEVAKNIQYF. The CDR3 bases are TGTGCCAGCAGTGAAGAGGTAGCCAAAAACATTCAGTACTTC.

The genes are TRBV30 and TRBJ2-5; D is undetermined. Germline loops: CDR1 GTSNPN, CDR2 SVGIG (reference sequence). Trimming took 5 bases from V and 5 from J, leaving 12 bases between them. The CDR3 runs 12 residues. The CDR3 reads CAWQLLGETQYF. The CDR3 coding sequence is TGTGCCTGGCAGCTTTTGGGGGAGACCCAGTACTTC. Variable domain in full (rest from reference TRBV30 and TRBJ2-5): SQTIHQWPATLVQPVGSPLSLECTVEGTSNPNLYWYRQAAGRGLQLLFYSVGIGQISSEVPQNLSASRPQDRQFILSSKKLLLSDSGFYLCAWQLLGETQYFGPGTRLLVL.

This clonotype was detected a few times. The rearrangement links TRBV6-5 to TRBJ2-7; 7 nucleotides align to TRBD2. V lost 0 bases to trimming and J lost 6 bases; unmatched junction nucleotides: 14. Germline V lookup: CDR1 MNHEY, CDR2 SVGAGI. There are 17 residues in the CDR3. The CDR3 is CASSYSIMRGGLSEQYF. CDR3 in DNA: TGTGCCAGCAGTTACTCGATTATGCGGGGAGGGCTCTCCGAGCAGTACTTC.

This clonotype was detected only a few times. This chain connects TRBV18 to TRBJ2-7, with TRBD2 identical over 8 bases. V dropped 1 base and J dropped 0; count of bases not matched to a gene: 5. Germline V gene data show CDR1 as KGHSH and CDR2 as LQKENI. The CDR3 covers 16 residues. The CDR3 reads CASSPRLSGSSYEQYF. CDR3 in DNA: TGTGCCAGCTCACCACGACTGAGCGGGAGCTCCTACGAGCAGTACTTC.

This clonotype was picked up a small number of times. The rearrangement uses TRBV18 and TRBJ2-4, with D perhaps TRBD1 or TRBD2 (6 bases each). The V gene's germline CDR1 is KGHSH and CDR2 LQKENI. The CDR3 covers 15 residues. The germline V and J ends were trimmed by 1 base and 1 base, with 8 bases remaining between them. The CDR3 is CASSPQGGAKNIQYF. The DNA of the CDR3 is TGTGCCAGCTCACCACAAGGGGGGGCCAAAAACATTCAGTACTTC. Full variable domain (remainder filled in from reference TRBV18 and TRBJ2-4): NAGVMQNPRHLVRRRGQEARLRCSPMKGHSHVYWYRQLPEEGLKFMVYLQKENIIDESGMPKERFSAEFPKEGPSILRIQQVVRGDSAAYFCASSPQGGAKNIQYFGAGTRLSVL.

This sequence joins TRBV2 and TRBJ1-1; no reliable D call. Per germline, CDR1 SNHLY and CDR2 FYNNEI. The length of the CDR3 is 14 residues. V shed 5 bases and J shed 2 bases, with 12 bases lying between them. In DNA form, the CDR3 reads TGTGCCAGCAGTCCTAGAGCAGGAAACACTGAAGCTTTCTTT. Translating it yields CASSPRAGNTEAFF.

V is TRBV9 and J is TRBJ2-5; 10 nucleotides line up with TRBD2. CDR1 SGDLS and CDR2 YYNGEE come from the germline V gene. The CDR3 totals 20 residues. V shed 0 bases and J 1 base; nucleotides not matched to a gene: 15. The CDR3 region has the DNA TGTGCCAGCAGCGTAGCTGCCAGGACTAGCGGAGCAACTTCCCAAGAGACCCAGTACTTC. It is translated as CASSVAARTSGATSQETQYF.

This clonotype was counted between two and nine times. The rearrangement links TRBV27 to TRBJ1-3; the match to TRBD1 covers 7 bases. The germline V gene encodes CDR1 MNHEY and CDR2 SMNVEV (reference sequence). Trimming at V came to 4 bases and at J to 2 bases, leaving 8 bases not matched to a gene. This CDR3 is 16 amino acids long. The CDR3 DNA reads TGTGCCAGCAGTTCCCGACAGGGAGGAGCTGGAAACACCATATATTTT. This encodes CASSSRQGGAGNTIYF.

This clonotype was seen at least ten times. The rearrangement uses TRBV12-3 or TRBV12-4 and TRBJ1-1; D is possibly TRBD1 (5 bases). This CDR3 has 15 residues. The V and J ends lost 1 base and 4 bases respectively, with 13 bases between them. CDR3: CASSLGSGTVTEAFF. The CDR3 DNA reads as TGTGCCAGCAGTTTAGGGTCAGGGACGGTCACTGAAGCTTTCTTT.

The chain employs TRBV18 and TRBJ2-2; D is tentatively TRBD1 or TRBD2 (5 bases each). The CDR3 totals 15 residues. Germline CDR1 reads KGHSH; CDR2 reads LQKENI. V was cut by 3 bases and J by 9 bases, with 17 bases left in between. As DNA, the CDR3 is TGTGCCAGCTCACCGCTCCAGGGAGTCTTGAGGGAGCTGTTTTTT. As protein: CASSPLQGVLRELFF.

The chain joins TRBV5-1 to TRBJ2-7, with 8 nucleotides matching TRBD1. The CDR3 runs 15 residues. Germline lookup yields CDR1 SGHRS and CDR2 YFSETQ. V lost 4 bases and J lost 3; bases outside the gene matches: 9. The CDR3 DNA reads TGCGCCAGCAGCCTCCGCCAGGGGGCTAACTACGAGCAGTACTTC. As protein: CASSLRQGANYEQYF.

In the case of this clonotype: This CDR3 is missing its conserved last phenylalanine or tryptophan, likely due to a read error. This chain connects TRBV2 to TRBJ2-7; 7 bases align to TRBD1. The CDR3 spans 15 residues. J lost 4 bases, V lost 6 bases, and 12 bases had no gene match. The germline gives CDR1 SNHLY, CDR2 FYNNEI. The CDR3 DNA follows: TGTGCCAGCAGATACCGGGACAGTGGGTATTACGAGCAGTACTCC. This translates into CASRYRDSGYYEQYS.